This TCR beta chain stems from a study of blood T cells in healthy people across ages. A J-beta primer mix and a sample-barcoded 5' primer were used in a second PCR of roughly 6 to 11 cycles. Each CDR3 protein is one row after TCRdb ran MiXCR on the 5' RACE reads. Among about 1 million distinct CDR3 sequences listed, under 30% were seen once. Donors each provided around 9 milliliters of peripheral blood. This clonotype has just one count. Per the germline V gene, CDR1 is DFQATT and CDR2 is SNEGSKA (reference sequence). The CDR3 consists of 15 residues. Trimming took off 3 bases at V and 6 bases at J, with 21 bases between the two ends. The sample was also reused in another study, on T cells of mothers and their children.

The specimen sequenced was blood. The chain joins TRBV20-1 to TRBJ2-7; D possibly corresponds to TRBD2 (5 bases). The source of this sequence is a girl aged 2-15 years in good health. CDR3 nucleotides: TGCAGTGCTAGTGCCCTAGCCGACGGGTCGTCCGAGCAGTACTTC. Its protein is CSASALADGSSEQYF.